The 12 T cell receptor beta chains below come from one sample, sequenced in a study of blood T cells in healthy people across ages. A second PCR, run for about 7 to 11 cycles, used a sample-barcoded 5' primer plus a J-beta primer mix. TCRdb independently ran MiXCR on the 5' RACE reads; one entry per CDR3 protein. The sample has about 1.4 million distinct CDR3 sequences, around 59% seen once. Material for sequencing was blood. These receptors all come from a man aged 18 to 29 in good health.

The J gene is TRBJ2-6, the V gene TRBV7-6; D unresolved. V dropped 5 bases and J dropped 0 bases, with 11 bases sitting between them. The CDR3 runs to 16 residues. Germline loops: CDR1 SGHVS, CDR2 FNYEAQ. This CDR3 is CASSRQVISGANVLTF. CDR3 sequence (DNA): TGTGCCAGCAGCCGCCAGGTGATCTCTGGGGCCAACGTCCTGACTTTC.

The chain joins TRBV14 to TRBJ2-5, with D perhaps being TRBD1 or TRBD2 (5 bases each). The CDR3 runs 13 residues. Trimming took off 4 bases at V and 11 bases at J, with 17 bases between the two ends. The germline gives CDR1 SGHDN, CDR2 FVKESK. The CDR3 loop is CASSPIAGSEQYF. CDR3 in DNA: TGTGCCAGCAGCCCGATCGCAGGGAGTGAGCAGTACTTC.

The CDR3 nucleotides are TGTGCCAGCAGCTTATACGGGAGGGTAAACACCGGGGAGCTGTTTTTT. Its translation is CASSLYGRVNTGELFF. This rearrangement joins TRBV11-2 to TRBJ2-2; TRBD2 aligns across 8 bases. This CDR3 has 16 residues. Trimming took 2 bases from V and 2 from J; bases not matched to a gene: 4. Per germline, CDR1 SGHAT and CDR2 FQNNGV.

The chain couples TRBV6-1 to TRBJ2-5; D unclear. V was cut by 6 bases and J by 7 bases, with 18 bases left in between. The CDR3 length is 14 residues. The germline V gene encodes CDR1 MNHNS and CDR2 SASEGT. CDR3 amino acids: CASRERALVGTQYF. The CDR3 DNA reads as TGTGCCAGCAGGGAACGAGCCCTGGTAGGGACCCAGTACTTC.

The rearrangement links TRBV7-2 to TRBJ2-1; 11 positions agree with TRBD2. J lost 8 bases, V lost 4 bases, and 13 bases had no gene match. The length of the CDR3 is 17 residues. Germline loops: CDR1 SGHTA, CDR2 FQGNSA. The CDR3 sequence: CASSSNSGRVYPYEQFF. The CDR3 DNA is TGTGCCAGCAGCTCAAATAGCGGGAGGGTATACCCTTATGAGCAGTTCTTC.

This clonotype has a handful of counts. The chain recombines TRBV28 with TRBJ2-6; D assignment may be TRBD1 or TRBD2 (5 bases each). This CDR3 is built from 17 residues. The V gene lost 4 bases and the J gene lost 0 bases, with 13 bases spanning the gap. The germline V gene has CDR1 MDHEN and CDR2 SYDVKM. In DNA, the CDR3 is TGTGCCAGCAGTTCACCGGGACGAAGCTCTGGGGCCAACGTCCTGACTTTC. Its translation is CASSSPGRSSGANVLTF.

This clonotype was observed a handful of times. The chain has TRBV20-1 and TRBJ2-3; TRBD1 might be the D (5 bases). V was shortened by 5 bases and J by 8 bases, with 14 bases between the two germline ends. Looked up from germline, CDR1 is DFQATT and CDR2 is SNEGSKA (reference sequence). The CDR3 has 12 residues. The CDR3 loop is CSASLGVVTQYF. CDR3 nucleotides: TGCAGTGCTTCCTTAGGGGTCGTTACGCAGTATTTT.

The CDR3 bases are TGTGCCAGCAGCCAAGGAGAGGGGACAGGGGATGGCTACACCTTC. It codes for CASSQGEGTGDGYTF. The chain joins TRBV3-1 to TRBJ1-2; 10 bases match TRBD1. Germline lookup yields CDR1 LGHDT and CDR2 YNNKEL (reference sequence). This CDR3 spans 15 amino acids. V trimming: 1 base; J trimming: 6 bases; junction bases outside the gene matches: 5.

This chain joins TRBV6-5 and TRBJ2-7; D tentatively reads TRBD1 or TRBD2 (5 bases each). V gave up 5 bases and J gave up 5 bases, with 16 bases separating them. Germline CDR1 reads MNHEY; CDR2 reads SVGAGI. The CDR3 has 14 amino acids. CDR3 in amino acids: CASSHRDPGDEQYF. CDR3 sequence (DNA): TGTGCCAGCAGTCATCGGGACCCTGGGGACGAGCAGTACTTC.

The chain is built from TRBV10-2 and TRBJ2-4; D is possibly TRBD2 (5 bases). With the DNA end fitting TRBJ2-7 better, the J assignment may be wrong. The CDR3 is 16 residues long. CDR1 is WSHSY and CDR2 is SAAADI in the germline V gene. CDR3 in amino acids: CASSEIWERLVDEQYF. The CDR3 DNA follows: TGCGCCAGCAGTGAGATTTGGGAGAGGTTAGTCGACGAGCAGTACTTC.

V is TRBV7-9 and J is TRBJ2-5; possibly TRBD1 for D (5 bases). The J call may be faulty, since TRBJ2-7 better matches the DNA end. The CDR3 contains 15 residues. Germline-derived CDR1 and CDR2 are SEHNR and FQNEAQ (reference sequence). The CDR3 protein is CASSLDDRGYYEQYF. CDR3 bases: TGTGCCAGCAGCTTAGATGACAGAGGTTACTACGAGCAGTACTTC.

This clonotype has a handful of counts. V usage is TRBV29-1 and J usage is TRBJ2-5; no definite D call. The DNA matches TRBJ2-7 better at its end, which makes the J call doubtful. Germline loops: CDR1 SQVTM, CDR2 ANQGSEA. CDR3 length: 12 residues. In nucleotides, the CDR3 is TGCAGCGTTTCGGCGAATTCCGGCGAGCAGTACTTC. It is translated as CSVSANSGEQYF.